This TCR beta chain stems from a study of cytomegalovirus exposure and HLA in healthy donors. CDR3 length equals 14 residues. Germline CDR1 MNHEY, CDR2 SMNVEV (reference sequence). Trimming pared 3 bases from V and 4 bases from J, leaving 9 bases between. The donors, nominally healthy at sampling, likely had unrecorded immune exposures. The PCR made use of 60 Vbeta and 13 Jbeta primers. The assay was immunoSEQ multiplex PCR, and TCRdb's table has in-frame clones only and misses some. The sample lists roughly 200,000 clones, approximately 78% seen once, with 2.7% in the top ten. Study-wide points: Some V segments (TRBV6-2 and TRBV6-3 among them) were excluded as indistinguishable.

As regards this clone: What it binds is unknown.

The rearrangement joins TRBV27 to TRBJ1-4; D uncertain. Specimen: PBMCs. The source is a woman between 40 and 55 years old in good health and CMV-seronegative. CDR3 nucleotides: TGTGCCAGCAGTTTTGGGCAGAGTAATGAAAAACTGTTTTTT. It is translated as CASSFGQSNEKLFF.